This T cell receptor (beta chain) was obtained from a study of CD8 T cells in ankylosing spondylitis. The CDR3 is 15 residues long. CDR1 is SQVTM, CDR2 ANQGSEA, per germline. V lost 0 bases and J lost 2, with 11 bases in between. For TCR beta, libraries came from quantitative 5'-RACE with molecular barcodes. TCRdb re-derived calls from the 5' RACE reads in MiXCR, one entry per CDR3 protein. Of about 240,000 distinct CDR3 sequences listed, about 11% are singletons. This sequence originates from a male donor with ankylosing spondylitis or in good health (not recorded which). The chain uses TRBV29-1 and TRBJ1-3; tentative D call: TRBD1 (5 bases). Sequencing was carried out using blood, either unsorted or a sorted T cell fraction (not recorded which). The CDR3 nucleotides read TGCAGCGTTGAAGAAGGGGTCCAAACTGGAAACACCATATATTTT. Translating it yields CSVEEGVQTGNTIYF.